These T cell receptor beta chains were read from a single sample in a study of T-cell reconstitution after alpha-beta-depleted transplantation in children. Each CDR3 protein is one row after TCRdb ran MiXCR on the PCR reads. The data contain 200,000 or so distinct CDR3 sequences, roughly 8.1% of them seen just once; the ten biggest clones take up 35%. This material consisted of PBMCs, mostly from graft donor cells, taken 360 days after TCRalphabeta/CD19-depleted stem cell transplant. Source of these receptors: a male patient aged 2-9 years who had a stem cell transplant for acute myeloid leukemia, so the T cells may come from the graft donor. Each CDR3 is given with its conserved first and last residue. Each record gives: D gene, V gene, J gene, clone size, CDR3 DNA, CDR3 protein. D genes are given only for firm matches. The size entry is marked missing in some rows and otherwise reads once, few, many or a size class.

TRBD1	TRBV29-1	TRBJ1-1	few	TGCAGCGTCGGCCCCCGACAGGGGACTGAAGCTTTCTTT	CSVGPRQGTEAFF
NA	TRBV19	TRBJ2-1	few	TGTGCCAGTAGTTCGGTAGGACAGAACAATGAGCAGTTCTTC	CASSSVGQNNEQFF
NA	TRBV5-1	TRBJ2-2	many	TGCGCCAGCAGCTTCTGGACCGGGGAGCTGTTTTTT	CASSFWTGELFF
TRBD1	TRBV12-3/TRBV12-4	TRBJ2-2	NA	TGTGCCAGCACCGCGGGACAGGGTACCGGGGAGCTGTTTTTT	CASTAGQGTGELFF
NA	TRBV4-1	TRBJ2-1	many	TGCGCCAGCAGCCACGAAGCCTTAGCCGTTGAGCAGTTCTTC	CASSHEALAVEQFF
NA	TRBV12-3/TRBV12-4	TRBJ2-5	few	TGTGCCAGCACCAGGGATAAGGAGACCCAGTACTTC	CASTRDKETQYF
TRBD2	TRBV10-3	TRBJ2-3	few	TGTGCCATCAGGGGACTAGCGGGGGGGCCAAGCACAGATACGCAGTATTTT	CAIRGLAGGPSTDTQYF
NA	TRBV28	TRBJ2-3	few	TGTGCCAGCAGTTTAAGTGGCGGCGGAGGAAACACAGATACGCAGTATTTT	CASSLSGGGGNTDTQYF
NA	TRBV7-9	TRBJ1-1	NA	TGTGCCAGCAGCTTAGGGTTATTGGAGGGGAACACTGAAGCTTTCTTT	CASSLGLLEGNTEAFF
NA	TRBV10-3	TRBJ1-6	many	TGTGCCATCAGTGGCGTTACAAATTCACCCCTCCACTTT	CAISGVTNSPLHF
NA	TRBV20-1	TRBJ2-7	NA	TGCAGTGCTCTCCGGAAGGAGCAGTACTTC	CSALRKEQYF
TRBD2	TRBV6-1	TRBJ2-1	few	TGTGCCAGCAGCCAGGGACTAGTTGGCTACAATGAGCAGTTCTTC	CASSQGLVGYNEQFF
NA	TRBV28	TRBJ2-5	NA	TGTGCCAGCAGCGCTACAGGGCTGGGGCAAGAGACCCAGTACTTC	CASSATGLGQETQYF
TRBD2	TRBV7-9	TRBJ2-7	few	TGTGCCAGCAGCTCCAGTCAGACTAGCAGGGCCTACGAGCAGTACTTC	CASSSSQTSRAYEQYF
TRBD1	TRBV5-5	TRBJ1-6	few	TGTGCCAGCAGCCCCGAAACAGGGGGTGGTTCACCCCTCCACTTT	CASSPETGGGSPLHF
NA	TRBV5-1	TRBJ1-1	NA	TGCGCCAGCAGCTTGGGGCAGGGTATTACTGAAGCTTTCTTT	CASSLGQGITEAFF
NA	TRBV29-1	TRBJ2-1	NA	TGCAGCGCTATGCGGAATGAGCAGTTCTTC	CSAMRNEQFF
NA	TRBV5-1	TRBJ2-3	NA	TGCGCCAGCAGCTTGGAGGGCCGGGCAGATACGCAGTATTTT	CASSLEGRADTQYF
NA	TRBV5-1	TRBJ1-4	few	TGCGCCAGCAGCTGGGGAGGGAGGACGAATGAAAAACTGTTTTTT	CASSWGGRTNEKLFF
NA	TRBV25-1	TRBJ2-5	many	TGTGCCAGCAGTGAATATGGGGGCCAAGAGACCCAGTACTTC	CASSEYGGQETQYF
NA	TRBV12-3/TRBV12-4	TRBJ2-1	many	TGTGCCAGCAGTCGCCGGGCTCTGGGGGCTCACAATGAGCAGTTCTTC	CASSRRALGAHNEQFF
TRBD1	TRBV19	TRBJ1-5	few	TGTGCCAGTAGTCCACGACAGGGTGTGAGCAATCAGCCCCAGCATTTT	CASSPRQGVSNQPQHF
NA	TRBV12-3/TRBV12-4	TRBJ2-1	few	TGTGCCAGCACGCGGGCTGCCCCCTACAATGAGCAGTTCTTC	CASTRAAPYNEQFF
NA	TRBV18	TRBJ2-7	NA	TGTGCCAGCTCACCAATCCAGGCCTTCTACGAGCAGTACTTC	CASSPIQAFYEQYF
NA	TRBV5-1	TRBJ1-2	few	TGCGCCAGCAGCCCTTTCGGGGGAACCGCAGGTGGCTACACCTTC	CASSPFGGTAGGYTF
NA	TRBV2	TRBJ1-1	few	TGTGCCAGCACGGGTGGGAGCACTGAAGCTTTCTTT	CASTGGSTEAFF
TRBD1	TRBV2	TRBJ1-2	NA	TGTGCCAGCAGTGGGACAGGGTATGGCTACACCTTC	CASSGTGYGYTF
TRBD1	TRBV29-1	TRBJ2-7	few	TGCAGCGTTTCGTTTGTAGGGACAGGGATCGAGCAGTACTTC	CSVSFVGTGIEQYF
NA	TRBV7-2	TRBJ2-3	NA	TGTGCCAGCAGCTTAGTTTTCCCTCGCACAGATACGCAGTATTTT	CASSLVFPRTDTQYF
TRBD2	TRBV2	TRBJ2-3	few	TGTGCCAGCAGCCGTCTTATCGGGACTAGCGGGGAATTT	CASSRLIGTSGEF
TRBD1	TRBV6-5	TRBJ1-4	many	TGTGCCAGCAGGCCGGGACAGGGGAATGAAAAACTGTTTTTT	CASRPGQGNEKLFF
NA	TRBV29-1	TRBJ2-1	NA	TGCAGCGTTGGAAATCTACAGGCACCCTTCTACAATGAGCAGTTCTTC	CSVGNLQAPFYNEQFF
TRBD1	TRBV5-1	TRBJ2-3	few	TGCGCCAGCAGCTCGTCCGGGACAGGGGGCACAGATACGCAGTATTTT	CASSSSGTGGTDTQYF
TRBD2	TRBV27	TRBJ2-3	few	TGTGCCAGCAGTTTATTGCGGACTAGCGGGATTTCCGCAGATACGCAGTATTTT	CASSLLRTSGISADTQYF
TRBD2	TRBV7-2	TRBJ2-4	NA	TGTGCCACGGGGGGGACTTCCAAAAACATTCAGTACTTC	CATGGTSKNIQYF
TRBD1	TRBV29-1	TRBJ2-7	NA	TGCAGCGTTGAGAAGGGACAGACGGGATCCTACGAGCAGTACTTC	CSVEKGQTGSYEQYF
NA	TRBV29-1	TRBJ1-3	many	TGCAGCGTTGCTGTACAGAGCTCTGGAAACACCATATATTTT	CSVAVQSSGNTIYF
TRBD2	TRBV20-1	TRBJ2-3	few	TGCAGTGCTTCGACTAGCGGCTTCACAGATACGCAGTATTTT	CSASTSGFTDTQYF
TRBD2	TRBV7-2	TRBJ2-2	many	TGTGCCAGCATCTTGGCTAGCGGGAGGGCTCACACCGGGGAGCTGTTTTTT	CASILASGRAHTGELFF
TRBD1	TRBV9	TRBJ2-3	many	TGTGCCAGCAGCGCGGGACAGGGGACCATTAGCACAGATACGCAGTATTTT	CASSAGQGTISTDTQYF
NA	TRBV5-1	TRBJ2-3	few	TGCGCCAGCAGAAAGGGGCAATATACGCAGTATTTT	CASRKGQYTQYF
TRBD1	TRBV12-3/TRBV12-4	TRBJ2-7	few	TGTGCCAGCAGTTGGGACAGGGATAACGACTACTACGAGCAGTACTTC	CASSWDRDNDYYEQYF
TRBD2	TRBV4-3	TRBJ2-7	many	TGCGCCAGCAGCCAAGCGACTAGCGGGTCTTACGAGCAGTACTTC	CASSQATSGSYEQYF
NA	TRBV12-3/TRBV12-4	TRBJ2-1	many	TGTGCCAGTAGAGGAGGGGGAGATGAGCAGTTCTTC	CASRGGGDEQFF
NA	TRBV12-3/TRBV12-4	TRBJ2-1	many	TGTGCCAGCAGGAAAACTCAGGGTGTACGGAAGGGTAATGAGCAGTTCTTC	CASRKTQGVRKGNEQFF
NA	TRBV15	TRBJ2-4	few	TGTGCCACCAGCAGTCTTTCCATCCAGGGAATCGCCTTGGCCAAAAACATTCAGTACTTC	CATSSLSIQGIALAKNIQYF
TRBD2	TRBV10-3	TRBJ2-3	many	TGTGCCATCAGTGAGTTGGGACTAGCGGGGTCAGATACGCAGTATTTT	CAISELGLAGSDTQYF
NA	TRBV2	TRBJ2-7	few	TGTGCCAGCAGGCTACAGGTCTCCTACGAGCAGTACTTC	CASRLQVSYEQYF
TRBD2	TRBV20-1	TRBJ2-3	NA	TGCAGTGCTCCGCGATTGATACTAGCGGGAGGAAAAGATACGCAGTATTTT	CSAPRLILAGGKDTQYF
NA	TRBV6-1	TRBJ1-2	few	TGTGCCAGCAGTGAGCCGAGTGAAGCCTATGGCTACACCTTC	CASSEPSEAYGYTF
TRBD2	TRBV24-1	TRBJ2-1	many	TGTGCCACCGCTTCTCCTAGCGGCAATGAGCAGTTCTTC	CATASPSGNEQFF
TRBD1	TRBV20-1	TRBJ2-5	few	TGCAGTGCTTCGGACAGGGCGCTTGAGACCCAGTACTTC	CSASDRALETQYF
NA	TRBV15	TRBJ2-1	many	TGTGCCACCAGCAGAGACAGGTACAATGAGCAGTTCTTC	CATSRDRYNEQFF
NA	TRBV24-1	TRBJ2-5	few	TGTGCCACCAGTGATGGGATTGTGGGGACCCAGTACTTC	CATSDGIVGTQYF
NA	TRBV7-3	TRBJ2-7	few	TGTGCCAGCAGCTTAAACCAGGGCCCCTACGAGCAGTACTTC	CASSLNQGPYEQYF
NA	TRBV5-1	TRBJ2-5	many	TGCGCCAGCAGGATGAAAGAGACCCAGTACTTC	CASRMKETQYF
NA	TRBV9	TRBJ1-2	NA	TGTGCCAGCAGCCCACCAGGGGTAAGGGCTAACTATGGCTACACCTTC	CASSPPGVRANYGYTF
NA	TRBV20-1	TRBJ1-1	few	TGCAGTGCCAAAGAATCACTCGGCGGGGACACTGAAGCTTTCTTT	CSAKESLGGDTEAFF
TRBD2	TRBV7-3	TRBJ2-5	many	TGTGCCAGCAGCTTAATTGGCGGGGGGAACCAGGAGACCCAGTACTTC	CASSLIGGGNQETQYF